These T cell receptor beta chains were read from a single sample in a study of PD-1 and CTLA-4 blockade in melanoma. The protocol was immunoSEQ multiplex PCR, while the TCRdb copy is restricted to in-frame clones and leaves out a portion. This sample has approximately 15,000 clones; 70% occur once, and the top ten carry roughly 13%. The sequencing here drew on CD8+ T cells from peripheral blood, taken from a patient given anti-PD-1 treatment. These receptors all stem from a human donor with melanoma. CDR3s include the opening cysteine and the closing phenylalanine or tryptophan. The D gene is left open where the match is weak. Size is omitted from some rows. Given values are once, few, many or a class for expanded clones.

.,TRBV5-8,.,TRBJ1-5,TGTGCCAGCAGCTTGCCGCAGGGAAGAAATCAGCCCCAGCATTTT,CASSLPQGRNQPQHF
TRBD2,TRBV29-1,.,TRBJ2-7,TGCAGCGTTTTGGGGAGCGGGAATCGCTACGAGCAGTACTTC,CSVLGSGNRYEQYF
TRBD2,TRBV7-2,.,TRBJ2-1,TGTGCCAGCAGCCTTAGCGGGATCGGCAATGAGCAGTTCTTC,CASSLSGIGNEQFF
.,TRBV19,.,TRBJ1-2,TGTGCCAGTACCCCCGGCGGCAGTCTCCACTATGGCTACACCTTC,CASTPGGSLHYGYTF
.,TRBV6-5,few,TRBJ2-7,TGTGCCAGCAGTTACGGTGGGTCTCTCGGCGAGCAGTACTTC,CASSYGGSLGEQYF
.,TRBV5-4,.,TRBJ1-1,TGTGCCAGCAGCTTGGGCAAGTCGGCTTTCTTT,CASSLGKSAFF
TRBD1,TRBV28,once,TRBJ2-7,TGTGCCAGCAGTTTACCCCCCGTGGGACAGGTCGCCTACGAGCAGTACTTC,CASSLPPVGQVAYEQYF
TRBD1,TRBV19,.,TRBJ1-2,TGTGCCAGTAGTATGGACAGGCCCACCTCTAACTATGGCTACACCTTC,CASSMDRPTSNYGYTF
.,TRBV27,medium-sized,TRBJ1-5,TGTGCCAGCAGTTTGCTGGCAGGGGACAATCAGCCCCAGCATTTT,CASSLLAGDNQPQHF
.,TRBV11-2,.,TRBJ1-2,TGTGCCAGCAGCTTAAACGACTATGGCTACACCTTC,CASSLNDYGYTF
.,TRBV5-1,once,TRBJ2-7,TGCGCCAGCAGCTTCTCGACAGGAGCCCCCTACGAGCAGTACTTC,CASSFSTGAPYEQYF
.,TRBV10-3,.,TRBJ1-1,TGTGCCATCCGAGAGGGTGCCACTGAAGCTTTCTTT,CAIREGATEAFF
.,TRBV7-6,.,TRBJ1-5,TGTGCCAGCAGCCCAGGGACCTTTGATAGCAATCAGCCCCAGCATTTT,CASSPGTFDSNQPQHF
.,TRBV19,.,TRBJ1-5,TGTGCCAGTAGTATCCTGACCGTGAGGCCCAATCAGCCCCAGCATTTT,CASSILTVRPNQPQHF
TRBD2,TRBV27,.,TRBJ2-1,TGTGCCAGCAGTTCCGGGACTAGGGGCTACAATGAGCAGTTCTTC,CASSSGTRGYNEQFF
.,TRBV27,.,TRBJ1-2,TGTGCCACCAAGGCAGTGGCGGACTATGGCTACACCTTC,CATKAVADYGYTF
.,TRBV7-8,.,TRBJ2-7,TGTGCCAGCAGCCAAGGGGCCTACGAGCAGTACTTC,CASSQGAYEQYF
.,TRBV27,few,TRBJ1-1,TGTGCCAGCAGTTGGGTCAGGGGCACTGAAGCTTTCTTT,CASSWVRGTEAFF
TRBD2,TRBV9,.,TRBJ2-1,TGTGCCAGCAGCCCGCGCGTGGGCGGGAGAGTAAGTGAGCAGTTCTTC,CASSPRVGGRVSEQFF
.,TRBV30,.,TRBJ1-2,TGTGCCTGGAGTGTAGGGCGGTGGTTGGATGGCTACACCTTC,CAWSVGRWLDGYTF
TRBD2,TRBV4-2,.,TRBJ2-1,TGTGCCAGCAGCCAAGCCCCCGGAGAACTAGCGGGGATCCGCTCCTACAATGAGCAGTTCTTC,CASSQAPGELAGIRSYNEQFF
.,TRBV5-5,.,TRBJ2-2,TGTGCCAGCAGCTTGGCGCAGGAGAACACCGGGGAGCTGTTTTTT,CASSLAQENTGELFF
.,TRBV19,.,TRBJ1-1,TGTGCCACCGACGGGGGGGCGAACACTGAAGCTTTCTTT,CATDGGANTEAFF
TRBD1,TRBV4-1,.,TRBJ2-7,TGCGCCAGCAGCCAAGAAGGACAGGGCGTCTACGAGCAGTACTTC,CASSQEGQGVYEQYF
.,TRBV5-4,.,TRBJ2-3,TGTGCCAGCAGCACCAGGGGTTTTGGCACAGATACGCAGTATTTT,CASSTRGFGTDTQYF
.,TRBV7-8,.,TRBJ1-1,TGTGCCAGCAGCTTAGGCCTCGGACACCGGGGAAGGGACACTGAAGCTTTCTTT,CASSLGLGHRGRDTEAFF
.,TRBV4-1,few,TRBJ1-2,TGCGCCAGCAGCCACGACAATCTGCGTGGCTACACCTTC,CASSHDNLRGYTF
.,TRBV7-6,.,TRBJ2-1,TGTGCCAGCAGCTTAGAGTGGGACACCGCGACTGAGCAGTTCTTC,CASSLEWDTATEQFF
.,TRBV4-2,.,TRBJ1-1,TGTGCCAGCAGCCAAGATACCCGGGCCATGAACACTGAAGCTTTCTTT,CASSQDTRAMNTEAFF
.,TRBV6-5,.,TRBJ2-1,TGTGCCAGCAGTTGGTTGACCTCGGGCAATGAGCAGTTCTTC,CASSWLTSGNEQFF
TRBD1,TRBV25-1,.,TRBJ1-6,TGTGCCAGCAGTACCGGGACAGCTATCGGCTATTCACCCCTCCACTTT,CASSTGTAIGYSPLHF
TRBD2,TRBV11-2,.,TRBJ2-7,TGTGCCAGCAGCCTGGGACTAGACGAGCAGTACTTC,CASSLGLDEQYF
.,TRBV5-8,.,TRBJ2-1,TGTGCCAGCAGCTTGGGTTATGAGCAGTTCTTC,CASSLGYEQFF
TRBD2,TRBV19,.,TRBJ2-3,TGTGCCAGTAGTTCGGCCGGGGGGGATACGCAGTATTTT,CASSSAGGDTQYF
.,TRBV5-6,.,TRBJ1-1,TGTGCCAGCAGCTACTCCCCTGGGCTGGGGGGCACTGAAGCTTTCTTT,CASSYSPGLGGTEAFF
TRBD1,TRBV7-9,.,TRBJ2-2,TGTGCCAGCAGCCAACGCGGACAGGGAGAATTGAACACCGGGGAGCTGTTTTTT,CASSQRGQGELNTGELFF
.,TRBV7-9,.,TRBJ2-5,TGTGCCAGCAGCCCCGAACGGGAGACCCAGTACTTC,CASSPERETQYF
.,TRBV7-8,.,TRBJ2-7,TGTGCCAGCAGCCAAGACGGACCGGAGCAGTACTTC,CASSQDGPEQYF
.,TRBV7-9,.,TRBJ1-1,TGTGCCAGCAGGCCCCAAGCGGGGGACACTGAAGCTTTCTTT,CASRPQAGDTEAFF
TRBD2,TRBV3-1/TRBV3-2,once,TRBJ2-1,TGTGCCAGCAGCCAAGAACGAAGGCGGGAGTACAATGAGCAGTTCTTC,CASSQERRREYNEQFF
TRBD1,TRBV4-2,.,TRBJ1-1,TGTGCCAGCAGCCAGTCAGGGGGTAGCACTGAAGCTTTCTTT,CASSQSGGSTEAFF
TRBD1,TRBV12-3/TRBV12-4,.,TRBJ1-5,TGTGCCAGCAGTACACCGACAGGGTGGGAACATTTT,CASSTPTGWEHF
TRBD2,TRBV11-3,.,TRBJ2-1,TGTGCCAGCAGCTCGCCGGGACTAGCGGGAGCTAGGGTGCAGTTCTTC,CASSSPGLAGARVQFF
TRBD2,TRBV29-1,.,TRBJ2-1,TGCAGCGTTGACGTCCCGGGACTAGCGGAATACAATGAGCAGTTCTTC,CSVDVPGLAEYNEQFF
.,TRBV6-5,few,TRBJ1-1,TGTGCCAGCTGGTCCCCTACTCACGCGATCAGTGAAGCTTTCTTT,CASWSPTHAISEAFF
.,TRBV7-9,.,TRBJ1-4,TGTGCCAGCAGCCAAGTCTTTGGAGAAAAACTGTTTTTT,CASSQVFGEKLFF
TRBD1,TRBV27,.,TRBJ1-4,TGTGCCAGCAGTTTTCGGGGACAGGATAATGAAAAACTGTTTTTT,CASSFRGQDNEKLFF
TRBD1,TRBV10-3,.,TRBJ2-1,TGTGCCATCAGTCCCTCCCCGGGACAGACAATCTCCCATGAGCAGTTCTTC,CAISPSPGQTISHEQFF
.,TRBV14,.,TRBJ1-2,TGTGCCAGCAGCCAAGATCTTAGGGACATCAACTATGGCTACACCTTC,CASSQDLRDINYGYTF
.,TRBV10-3,.,TRBJ2-2,TGTGCCATCAGACCCGACCCGAACACCGGGGAGCTGTTTTTT,CAIRPDPNTGELFF
.,TRBV18,.,TRBJ1-1,TGTGCCAGCTCACCCCGGGACAAAACTGAAGCTTTCTTT,CASSPRDKTEAFF
.,TRBV9,.,TRBJ2-7,TGTGCCAGCAGCGTAGAGGGTGGGAGAGGGGACGAGCAGTACTTC,CASSVEGGRGDEQYF
.,TRBV5-4,.,TRBJ2-7,TGTGCCAGCAGCTCCGGGAGCTCCTACGAGCAGTACTTC,CASSSGSSYEQYF